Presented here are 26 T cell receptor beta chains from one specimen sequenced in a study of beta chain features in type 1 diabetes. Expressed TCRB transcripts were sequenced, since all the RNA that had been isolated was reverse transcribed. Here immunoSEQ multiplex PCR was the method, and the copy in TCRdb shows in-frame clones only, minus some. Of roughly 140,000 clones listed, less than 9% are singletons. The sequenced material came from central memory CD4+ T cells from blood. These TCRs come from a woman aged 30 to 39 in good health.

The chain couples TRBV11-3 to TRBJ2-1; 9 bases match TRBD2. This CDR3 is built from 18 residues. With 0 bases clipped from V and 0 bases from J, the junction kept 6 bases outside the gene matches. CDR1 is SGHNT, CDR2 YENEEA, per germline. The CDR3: CASSLDGDSGSSYNEQFF. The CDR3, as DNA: TGTGCCAGCAGCTTAGATGGGGATAGCGGGAGCTCCTACAATGAGCAGTTCTTC.

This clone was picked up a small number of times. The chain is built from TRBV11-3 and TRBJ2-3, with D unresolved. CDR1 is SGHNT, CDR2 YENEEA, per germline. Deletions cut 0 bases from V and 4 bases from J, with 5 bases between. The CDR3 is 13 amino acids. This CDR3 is CASSLDNSDTQYF. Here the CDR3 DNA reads TGTGCCAGCAGCTTAGACAATTCAGATACGCAGTATTTT.

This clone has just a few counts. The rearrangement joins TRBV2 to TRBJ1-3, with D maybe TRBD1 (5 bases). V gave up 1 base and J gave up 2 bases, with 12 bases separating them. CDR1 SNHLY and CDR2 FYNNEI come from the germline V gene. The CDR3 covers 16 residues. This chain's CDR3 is CASSEERDSAGNTIYF. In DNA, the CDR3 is TGTGCCAGCAGTGAAGAACGTGACAGTGCTGGAAACACCATATATTTT.

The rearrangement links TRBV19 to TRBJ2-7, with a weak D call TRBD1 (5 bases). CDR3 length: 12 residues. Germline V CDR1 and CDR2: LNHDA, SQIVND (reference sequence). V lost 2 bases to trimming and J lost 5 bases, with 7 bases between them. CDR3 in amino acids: CASSIWGHEQYF. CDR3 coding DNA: TGTGCCAGTAGTATATGGGGCCACGAGCAGTACTTC.

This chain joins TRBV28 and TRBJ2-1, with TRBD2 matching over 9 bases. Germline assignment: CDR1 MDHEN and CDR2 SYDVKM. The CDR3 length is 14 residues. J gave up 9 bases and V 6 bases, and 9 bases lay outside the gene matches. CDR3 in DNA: TGTGCCAGCAGCTCCCTAGCGGGAATCAGTGAGCAGTTCTTC. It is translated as CASSSLAGISEQFF. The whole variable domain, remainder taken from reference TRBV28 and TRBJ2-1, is DVKVTQSSRYLVKRTGEKVFLECVQDMDHENMFWYRQDPGLGLRLIYFSYDVKMKEKGDIPEGYSVSREKKERFSLILESASTNQTSMYLCASSSLAGISEQFFGPGTRLTVL.

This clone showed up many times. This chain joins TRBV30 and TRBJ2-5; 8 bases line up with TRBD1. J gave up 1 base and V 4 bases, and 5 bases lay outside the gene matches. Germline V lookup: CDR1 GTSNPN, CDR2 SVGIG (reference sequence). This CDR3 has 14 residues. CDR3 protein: CAWKPGTGQETQYF. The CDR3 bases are TGTGCCTGGAAACCTGGGACAGGCCAAGAGACCCAGTACTTC.

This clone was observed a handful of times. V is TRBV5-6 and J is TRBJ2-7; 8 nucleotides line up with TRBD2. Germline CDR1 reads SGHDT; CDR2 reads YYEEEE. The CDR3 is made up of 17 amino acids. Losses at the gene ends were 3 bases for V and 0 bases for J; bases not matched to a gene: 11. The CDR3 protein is CASSSLISGAGSYEQYF. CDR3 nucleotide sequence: TGTGCCAGCAGCTCTCTGATTAGCGGGGCCGGCTCCTACGAGCAGTACTTC.

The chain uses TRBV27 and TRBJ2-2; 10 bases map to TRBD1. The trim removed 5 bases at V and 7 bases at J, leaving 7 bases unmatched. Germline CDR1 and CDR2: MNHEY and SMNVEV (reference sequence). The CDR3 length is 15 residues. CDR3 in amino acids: CASSPGTGVFGELFF. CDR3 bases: TGTGCCAGCAGTCCCGGGACAGGGGTTTTCGGGGAGCTGTTTTTT.

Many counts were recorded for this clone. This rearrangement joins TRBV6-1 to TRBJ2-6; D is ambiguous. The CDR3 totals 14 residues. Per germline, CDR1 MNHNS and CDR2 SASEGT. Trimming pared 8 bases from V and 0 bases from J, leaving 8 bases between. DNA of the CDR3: TGTGCCAGCGCAGTAAGCTCTGGGGCCAACGTCCTGACTTTC. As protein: CASAVSSGANVLTF.

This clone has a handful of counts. CDR3 sequence (DNA): TGTGCCAGCAGTGAAGACGGAGCCAATGAGCAGTTCTTC. Protein: CASSEDGANEQFF. J is TRBJ2-1 and V is TRBV6-1; D not resolved. The CDR3 loop spans 13 amino acids. Germline CDR1 is MNHNS and CDR2 is SASEGT. Trimming removed 1 base from V and 6 bases from J, with 7 bases in between.

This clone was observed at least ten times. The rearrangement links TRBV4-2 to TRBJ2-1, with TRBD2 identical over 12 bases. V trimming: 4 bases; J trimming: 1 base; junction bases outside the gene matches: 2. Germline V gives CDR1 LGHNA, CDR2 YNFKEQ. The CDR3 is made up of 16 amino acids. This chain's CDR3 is CASSPGTSGSYNEQFF. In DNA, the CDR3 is TGTGCCAGCAGCCCGGGGACTAGCGGGTCCTACAATGAGCAGTTCTTC.

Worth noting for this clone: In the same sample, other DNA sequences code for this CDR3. CDR3 sequence: CASSLRLAGGETQYF. For the CDR3, the DNA is TGTGCCAGCAGCTTGAGACTAGCGGGAGGAGAGACCCAGTACTTC. The rearrangement uses TRBV5-6 and TRBJ2-5, with 13 bases matching TRBD2. The junction had 1 base not matched to a gene; V was cut back by 1 base and J by 4 bases. Germline V CDR1 and CDR2: SGHDT, YYEEEE. The CDR3 spans 15 residues. Filled out from reference TRBV5-6 and TRBJ2-5, the complete variable domain reads DAGVTQSPTHLIKTRGQQVTLRCSPKSGHDTVSWYQQALGQGPQFIFQYYEEEERQRGNFPDRFSGHQFPNYSSELNVNALLLGDSALYLCASSLRLAGGETQYFGPGTRLLVL.

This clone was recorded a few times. For the CDR3, the DNA is TGTGCCAGCAGCCCAGGGACTTCTGGGGCCAACGTCCTGACTTTC. Translated, it gives CASSPGTSGANVLTF. The rearrangement uses TRBV28 and TRBJ2-6; D may be TRBD2 (6 bases). The V gene lost 6 bases and the J gene lost 1 base, with 10 bases spanning the gap. Germline CDR1 MDHEN, CDR2 SYDVKM. The CDR3 runs 15 residues.

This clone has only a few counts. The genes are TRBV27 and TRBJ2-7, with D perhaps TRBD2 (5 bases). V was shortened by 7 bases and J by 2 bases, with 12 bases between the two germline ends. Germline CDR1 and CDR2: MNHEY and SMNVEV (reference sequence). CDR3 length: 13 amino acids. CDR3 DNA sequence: TGTGCCAGCACGGGAACCGGTACCTACGAGCAGTACTTC. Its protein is CASTGTGTYEQYF.

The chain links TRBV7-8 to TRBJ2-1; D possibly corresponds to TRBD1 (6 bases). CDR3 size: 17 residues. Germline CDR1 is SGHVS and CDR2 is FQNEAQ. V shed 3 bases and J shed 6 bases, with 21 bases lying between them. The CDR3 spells CASSLLRDTASANEQFF. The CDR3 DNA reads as TGTGCCAGCAGCTTGCTCCGGGACACGGCCTCCGCCAATGAGCAGTTCTTC.

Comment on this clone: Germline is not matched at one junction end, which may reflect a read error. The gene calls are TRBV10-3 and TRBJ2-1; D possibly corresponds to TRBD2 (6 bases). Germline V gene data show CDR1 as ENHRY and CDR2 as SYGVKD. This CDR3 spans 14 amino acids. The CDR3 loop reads CAIQDRDSDNEQFF. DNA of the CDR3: TGTGCCATTCAAGACCGGGACTCCGACAATGAGCAGTTCTTC.

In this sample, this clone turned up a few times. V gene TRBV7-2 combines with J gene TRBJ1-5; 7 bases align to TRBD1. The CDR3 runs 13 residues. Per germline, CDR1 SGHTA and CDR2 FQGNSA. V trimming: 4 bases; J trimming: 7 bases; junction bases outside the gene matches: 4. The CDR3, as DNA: TGTGCCAGCAGCTCGGACAGGTCGCAGCCCCAGCATTTT. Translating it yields CASSSDRSQPQHF.

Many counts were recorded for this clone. CDR3 residues: CASSLSTGRNQPQHF. The CDR3 DNA reads as TGTGCCAGCAGTTTGAGTACAGGTCGGAATCAGCCCCAGCATTTT. The chain is built from TRBV28 and TRBJ1-5, with D maybe TRBD1 (5 bases). This CDR3 is 15 amino acids long. Germline V lookup: CDR1 MDHEN, CDR2 SYDVKM. Trimming took off 3 bases at V and 4 bases at J, with 13 bases between the two ends.

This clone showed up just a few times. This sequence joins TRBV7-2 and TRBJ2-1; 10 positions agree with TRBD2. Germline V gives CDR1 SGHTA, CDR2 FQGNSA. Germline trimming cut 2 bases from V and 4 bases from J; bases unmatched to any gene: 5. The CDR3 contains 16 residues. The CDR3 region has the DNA TGTGCCAGCAGCTTAAGGGCTAGCGGGAGTTACAATGAGCAGTTCTTC. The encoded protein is CASSLRASGSYNEQFF.

The CDR3 DNA is TGTGCCAGCAGCTTGGAGACTAGCGGGACCAATGAGCAGTTCTTC. It yields the protein CASSLETSGTNEQFF. V gene TRBV5-8 combines with J gene TRBJ2-1; 11 bases align to TRBD2. CDR1 SGHTS and CDR2 YDEGEE come from the germline V gene. The CDR3 length is 15 residues. J gave up 6 bases and V 0 bases, and 2 bases lay outside the gene matches.

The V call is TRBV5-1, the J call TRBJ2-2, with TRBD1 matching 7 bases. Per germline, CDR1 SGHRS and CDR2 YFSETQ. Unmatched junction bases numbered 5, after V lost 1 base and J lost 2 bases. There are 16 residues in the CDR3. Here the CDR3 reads CASSLMGQSNTGELFF. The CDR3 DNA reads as TGCGCCAGCAGCTTGATGGGACAGAGTAACACCGGGGAGCTGTTTTTT.

The CDR3 DNA reads TGCGCCAGCAGCTACGGGGGGACTAGTAAAATAAGCGAGCAGTACTTC. This codes for CASSYGGTSKISEQYF. The chain couples TRBV5-1 to TRBJ2-7; 8 bases are shared with TRBD2. V shed 3 bases, J shed 6 bases, and the junction held 14 bases outside the gene matches. This CDR3 spans 16 amino acids. Germline assignment: CDR1 SGHRS and CDR2 YFSETQ.

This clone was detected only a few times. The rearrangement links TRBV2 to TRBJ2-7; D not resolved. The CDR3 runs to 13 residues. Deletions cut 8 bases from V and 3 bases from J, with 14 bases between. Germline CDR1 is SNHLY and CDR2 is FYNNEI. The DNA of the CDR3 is TGTGCCAGCGAACTGACTCCCGGCTACGAGCAGTACTTC. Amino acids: CASELTPGYEQYF.

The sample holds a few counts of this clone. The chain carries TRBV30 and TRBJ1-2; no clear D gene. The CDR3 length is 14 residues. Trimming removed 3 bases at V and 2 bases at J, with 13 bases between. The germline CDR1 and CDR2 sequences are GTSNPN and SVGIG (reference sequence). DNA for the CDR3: TGTGCCTGGAGCAAGCGAAGCCAGAACTATGGCTACACCTTC. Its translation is CAWSKRSQNYGYTF.

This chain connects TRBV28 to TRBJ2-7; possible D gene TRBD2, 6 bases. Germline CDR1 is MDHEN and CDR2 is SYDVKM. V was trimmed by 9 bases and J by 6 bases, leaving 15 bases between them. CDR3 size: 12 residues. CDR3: CASTTSKGEQYF. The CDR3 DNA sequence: TGTGCCAGTACGACTAGTAAAGGCGAGCAGTACTTC.

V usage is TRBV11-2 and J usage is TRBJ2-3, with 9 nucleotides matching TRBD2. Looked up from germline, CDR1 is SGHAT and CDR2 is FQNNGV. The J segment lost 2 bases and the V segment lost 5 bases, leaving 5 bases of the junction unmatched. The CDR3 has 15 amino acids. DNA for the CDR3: TGTGCCAGCAGCCCCCCGGGACTAGCCACAGATACGCAGTATTTT. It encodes CASSPPGLATDTQYF.